This T cell receptor beta chain was found in a study of cytomegalovirus exposure and HLA in healthy donors. In the study overall: Membership in the Caucasian-associated ancestry cluster was found for 81% of around 380 genotyped donors.

The study's findings and limits: Productive rates of about 87% or about 30% were seen for most TCR beta V segments in an earlier analysis. DRB1 had the most TCR associations and HLA-C the fewest, a later analysis found, with rates varying by HLA locus.

In the case of this clone: What it recognizes is unknown.

PCR primers comprised 60 Vbeta and 13 Jbeta primers. Libraries were prepared by immunoSEQ multiplex PCR; TCRdb keeps only in-frame clonotypes and omits some of them. Of 60,000 to 70,000 clones detected, roughly 73% appear once; the ten largest clones hold approximately 24%. CDR3 length: 19 residues. CDR1 and CDR2 from the germline V gene are SGHRS and YFSETQ. V lost 0 bases and J lost 6; bases outside the gene matches: 19. The V gene is TRBV5-1, the J gene TRBJ2-3; 7 positions match TRBD2. This TCR came from a woman aged 35 to 49 in good health and CMV-seropositive. The specimen sequenced was PBMCs. Written as DNA, the CDR3 is TGCGCCAGCAGCTTGGGCGTTCCCGGGTTCGCGGGGGAGACGGATACGCAGTATTTT. Amino acids: CASSLGVPGFAGETDTQYF.